One sample yielded the 25 T cell receptor beta chains listed below, sequenced in a study of monozygotic twins with cystic fibrosis. Sequenced by immunoSEQ multiplex PCR; TCRdb stores in-frame clones only, minus some. The sample yields about 16,000 clones, 90% to 97% seen once. Input material: blood. The receptors stem from a girl aged 2 to 10 with cystic fibrosis.

The CDR3 DNA reads TGCGCCAGCAGCCAAGAAGAAGGGACTCAGCCCCAGCATTTT. Translating it yields CASSQEEGTQPQHF. The V gene is TRBV4-3, the J gene TRBJ1-5; maybe TRBD1 (5 bases). Trimming pared 0 bases from V and 6 bases from J, leaving 9 bases between. Germline lookup yields CDR1 LGHNA and CDR2 YSLEER. This CDR3 comprises 14 residues.

This chain uses TRBV11-3 with TRBJ2-7; D call uncertain. Germline CDR1 SGHNT, CDR2 YENEEA. CDR3 length: 14 residues. Trimming removed 1 base from V and 1 base from J, with 8 bases in between. This CDR3 is CASSLGHSSYEQYF. The CDR3, as DNA: TGTGCCAGCAGCTTAGGTCACAGTTCCTACGAGCAGTACTTC.

This chain links TRBV7-9 with TRBJ1-3, with D maybe TRBD1 (6 bases). V shed 3 bases and J shed 3 bases, with 9 bases lying between them. The V gene's germline CDR1 is SEHNR and CDR2 FQNEAQ (reference sequence). This CDR3 has 14 amino acids. This chain's CDR3 is CASSFGRGGNTIYF. The CDR3 DNA reads TGTGCCAGCAGCTTTGGCAGGGGTGGAAACACCATATATTTT.

V and J are TRBV27 and TRBJ2-1; 11 bases agree with TRBD2. The CDR3 is 15 amino acids. Per the germline V gene, CDR1 is MNHEY and CDR2 is SMNVEV (reference sequence). V trimming: 8 bases; J trimming: 4 bases; junction bases outside the gene matches: 7. For the CDR3, the DNA is TGTGCCAGCCGAGAGACTAGCGGGGTATACAATGAGCAGTTCTTC. Translation: CASRETSGVYNEQFF.

The chain joins TRBV19 to TRBJ1-1, with 7 positions matching TRBD1. This CDR3 comprises 17 residues. Germline V CDR1 and CDR2: LNHDA, SQIVND (reference sequence). V shed 8 bases, J shed 6 bases, and the junction held 21 bases outside the gene matches. The CDR3, as DNA: TGTGCCAGTCCTAATCTCGACAGGGACGAACAGGGCGCTGAAGCTTTCTTT. This gives the protein CASPNLDRDEQGAEAFF.

The J gene is TRBJ2-3, the V gene TRBV29-1; 11 nucleotides align to TRBD2. V lost 6 bases to trimming and J lost 6 bases; unmatched junction nucleotides: 5. The CDR3 is 13 residues long. Germline V gives CDR1 SQVTM, CDR2 ANQGSEA. The CDR3 sequence: CSVSRTSGDTQYF. The CDR3 DNA sequence: TGCAGCGTCTCCAGGACTAGCGGGGATACGCAGTATTTT.

The chain links TRBV19 to TRBJ1-2, with D possibly TRBD1 on 5 matching bases. Germline-derived CDR1 and CDR2 are LNHDA and SQIVND (reference sequence). The V gene lost 7 bases and the J gene lost 4 bases, with 28 bases spanning the gap. The CDR3 is made up of 18 amino acids. CDR3 residues: CASTLRVDGGVSSYGYTF. CDR3 DNA: TGTGCCAGTACCCTAAGGGTAGATGGAGGGGTTAGTTCCTATGGCTACACCTTC.

This chain connects TRBV6-5 to TRBJ2-5; D is possibly TRBD1 (6 bases). V lost 2 bases and J lost 5, with 9 bases in between. The CDR3 contains 13 residues. Looked up from germline, CDR1 is MNHEY and CDR2 is SVGAGI. The CDR3 loop is CASSYKGDETQYF. CDR3 coding DNA: TGTGCCAGCAGTTACAAGGGGGATGAGACCCAGTACTTC.

To note about this clone: One junction end disagrees with the germline gene, perhaps due to a read error. This chain joins TRBV7-9 and TRBJ1-2, with 8 bases matching TRBD1. This CDR3 is 13 amino acids long. Germline V gene lookup returns CDR1 SEHNR and CDR2 FQNEAQ (reference sequence). The CDR3 DNA follows: TGTGCCAGCAGCCATGGACAGGGATATGACTACACCTTC. As protein: CASSHGQGYDYTF.

This chain links TRBV4-1 with TRBJ2-5, with D tentatively TRBD1 or TRBD2 (6 bases each). From germline, CDR1 is MGHRA and CDR2 YSYEKL. Trimming cost V 1 base and J 1 base, with 10 bases left between them. This CDR3 is built from 15 residues. CDR3 nucleotide sequence: TGCGCCAGCAGCCAAGGAGGAGGGGGCCAAGAGACCCAGTACTTC. As protein: CASSQGGGGQETQYF.

The V call is TRBV2, the J call TRBJ2-7, with TRBD1 matching 8 bases. With 3 bases clipped from V and 2 bases from J, the junction kept 6 bases outside the gene matches. CDR3 size: 15 residues. Germline CDR1 reads SNHLY; CDR2 reads FYNNEI. The CDR3 loop reads CASSDRDRRPYEQYF. The CDR3 DNA reads as TGTGCCAGCAGTGACCGGGACAGGCGACCCTACGAGCAGTACTTC.

This chain uses TRBV20-1 with TRBJ1-1; D gene uncertain. There are 9 residues in the CDR3. The V end was cut by 6 bases, the J end by 8 bases, with 7 bases between. Germline loops: CDR1 DFQATT, CDR2 SNEGSKA (reference sequence). The CDR3 bases are TGCAGTGCAGGCGACGAAGCTTTCTTT. This sequence encodes CSAGDEAFF.

This rearrangement joins TRBV14 to TRBJ2-5, with D perhaps matching TRBD2 (6 bases). CDR3 length equals 16 residues. Germline V CDR1 and CDR2: SGHDN, FVKESK. Trimming took 3 bases from V and 1 from J, leaving 15 bases between them. The chain's CDR3 is CASSHWGGLPQETQYF. In DNA form, the CDR3 reads TGTGCCAGCAGCCATTGGGGAGGCCTACCCCAAGAGACCCAGTACTTC. The whole variable domain, filled in from reference TRBV14 and TRBJ2-5, reads EAGVTQFPSHSVIEKGQTVTLRCDPISGHDNLYWYRRVMGKEIKFLLHFVKESKQDESGMPNNRFLAERTGGTYSTLKVQPAELEDSGVYFCASSHWGGLPQETQYFGPGTRLLVL.

This chain's CDR3 is CASSPGGKAYGYTF. Written as DNA, the CDR3 is TGTGCCAGCAGCCCGGGGGGGAAAGCCTATGGCTACACCTTC. The genes are TRBV6-5 and TRBJ1-2, with TRBD1 as a possible D gene (5 bases). The CDR3 totals 14 residues. Per the germline V gene, CDR1 is MNHEY and CDR2 is SVGAGI. V lost 6 bases and J 4 bases, leaving 15 bases between the germline ends.

The rearrangement joins TRBV19 to TRBJ1-5; D is possibly TRBD1 (6 bases). CDR1 LNHDA and CDR2 SQIVND come from the germline V gene (reference sequence). This CDR3 has 17 amino acids. V was clipped by 4 bases and J by 2 bases, with 18 bases between them. The CDR3 here is CASSRVQGLMGNQPQHF. DNA of the CDR3: TGTGCCAGTAGTAGAGTACAGGGACTGATGGGCAATCAGCCCCAGCATTTT.

The chain combines TRBV14 with TRBJ1-2; the D gene is possibly TRBD1 (6 bases). Germline V lookup: CDR1 SGHDN, CDR2 FVKESK. This CDR3 contains 13 residues. V was shortened by 1 base and J by 5 bases, with 8 bases between the two germline ends. The CDR3 sequence: CASSQGTDYGYTF. The CDR3 bases are TGTGCCAGCAGCCAAGGGACAGATTATGGCTACACCTTC.

This clone was detected once. J is TRBJ1-4 and V is TRBV5-8; unclear D gene. This CDR3 has 14 amino acids. Germline CDR1 SGHTS, CDR2 YDEGEE. Trimming removed 0 bases from V and 8 bases from J, with 11 bases in between. The CDR3 DNA reads as TGTGCCAGCAGCTTGGGCGGGGTGGTAGAAAAACTGTTTTTT. This gives the protein CASSLGGVVEKLFF.

Written as DNA, the CDR3 is TGCGCCAGCAGTCCTAGCGGGAGCGCCTACGAGCAGTACTTC. Translating gives CASSPSGSAYEQYF. V gene TRBV5-1 combines with J gene TRBJ2-7; the match to TRBD2 covers 10 bases. There are 14 residues in the CDR3. CDR1 and CDR2 from the germline V gene are SGHRS and YFSETQ. V was clipped by 5 bases and J by 2 bases; unmatched bases: 4.

V gene TRBV2 combines with J gene TRBJ2-5, with D hard to call. Per the germline V gene, CDR1 is SNHLY and CDR2 is FYNNEI. This CDR3 contains 12 residues. Trimming took 4 bases from V and 0 from J, leaving 3 bases between them. The chain's CDR3 is CASSVYQETQYF. For the CDR3, the DNA is TGTGCCAGCAGTGTGTACCAAGAGACCCAGTACTTC.

The rearrangement joins TRBV2 to TRBJ1-2; no definite D call. CDR3 size: 14 residues. Between the trimmed V and J ends, which lost 7 bases and 3 bases, there was a span of 15 bases. The germline CDR1 and CDR2 sequences are SNHLY and FYNNEI. This CDR3 is CASNPAGLDYGYTF. The CDR3 DNA reads TGTGCCAGCAACCCGGCGGGCTTAGACTATGGCTACACCTTC.

This clone was recorded only once. The chain combines TRBV10-2 with TRBJ1-3; possibly TRBD1 for D (5 bases). Germline V gene lookup returns CDR1 WSHSY and CDR2 SAAADI. CDR3 length: 15 amino acids. Deletions cut 6 bases from V and 10 bases from J, with 22 bases between. The CDR3 DNA follows: TGCGCCAGCAGAGGCACAGGCTTTTCCGCGGAGACCATATATTTT. Encoded protein: CASRGTGFSAETIYF.

This clone has a single count. The rearrangement joins TRBV19 to TRBJ2-1; 11 bases are a match to TRBD1. This CDR3 contains 15 residues. Germline V gene lookup returns CDR1 LNHDA and CDR2 SQIVND (reference sequence). V dropped 3 bases and J dropped 6; count of bases not matched to a gene: 4. CDR3 sequence reads: CASSITGQGANEQFF. CDR3 in DNA: TGTGCCAGTAGTATTACTGGACAGGGGGCCAATGAGCAGTTCTTC.

V usage is TRBV5-1 and J usage is TRBJ2-1; D gene uncertain. Trimming left V 1 base short and J 2 bases short, with 10 bases between. CDR3 length equals 15 residues. Germline CDR1 and CDR2: SGHRS and YFSETQ. CDR3 nucleotide sequence: TGCGCCAGCAGCTTGACGGGTCCTACCTACAATGAGCAGTTCTTC. It yields the protein CASSLTGPTYNEQFF.

The chain has TRBV5-6 and TRBJ1-1; D remains ambiguous. Germline CDR1 reads SGHDT; CDR2 reads YYEEEE. The CDR3 totals 13 residues. V dropped 1 base and J dropped 4 bases, with 8 bases sitting between them. The CDR3 coding sequence is TGTGCCAGCAGCTTGTTGGGCTCCACTGAAGCTTTCTTT. This translates into CASSLLGSTEAFF.

The chain carries TRBV27 and TRBJ1-5; D uncertain. CDR3 length equals 15 residues. Trimming cost V 2 bases and J 1 base, with 9 bases left between them. CDR1 MNHEY and CDR2 SMNVEV come from the germline V gene (reference sequence). The DNA of the CDR3 is TGTGCCAGCAGTTTACTCGCGCTCAGCAATCAGCCCCAGCATTTT. Amino acid sequence: CASSLLALSNQPQHF.